This TCR beta chain was observed in a study of spatial heterogeneity in lung cancer. The overall study: When follow-up PBMC samples existed, they were sequenced (at a median of around 2 years after resection). More beta-chain than alpha-chain sequences were consistently detected.

Time point reported: blood at routine non-recurrence follow-up after resection. Whole RNA, which was extracted from tumor, nontumor lung tissue or frozen PBMC, was sequenced without any cell sorting. This clonotype was detected ten times or more. Its antigen is still unknown. Every cDNA TCR molecule received its own unique molecular identifier. TCRdb redid the calling of the 5' RACE reads with MiXCR, one entry per CDR3 protein. The data show about 47,000 distinct CDR3 sequences, less than 9% seen once. Findings and limits, study-wide: Ubiquitous expanded tumor TCRs appeared in blood more at resection than follow-up.

CDR1 MDHEN and CDR2 SYDVKM come from the germline V gene. Trimming cost V 4 bases and J 7 bases; bases outside gene matches: 3. There are 14 residues in the CDR3. This TCR derives from a female donor with early-stage non-small cell lung cancer. V gene TRBV28 combines with J gene TRBJ1-6, with 8 nucleotides matching TRBD1. The input for sequencing was PBMCs, taken at follow-up. CDR3 sequence (DNA): TGTGCCAGCAGTTCAGGGGGCCCAAATTCACCCCTCCACTTT. This sequence encodes CASSSGGPNSPLHF.